A selection of T cell receptor beta chains follows, all from one sample in a study of CD8+CD57+ T cells in acquired aplastic anemia. TCRdb fed the reads into MiXCR, producing one record per CDR3 protein. Of 150,000 to 200,000 distinct CDR3 sequences in the sample, 55% to 75% were seen once. The sample taken for sequencing was sorted CD4+, CD8+, or CD8+CD57+ T cells (not recorded which) from PBMCs. These receptors all stem from a human donor in good health. Each CDR3 is given with its conserved first and last residue. Each record gives: D gene, clone size, V gene, J gene, CDR3 DNA, CDR3 protein. A D gene is named only where the DNA matches it firmly. Not every row has a clone size; where given, it reads once, few, many or a size class.

D gene: TRBD1
clone size: NA
V gene: TRBV15
J gene: TRBJ1-1
CDR3 DNA: TGTGCCAGCAGTCCATTGATACAGGGGAACACTGAAGCTTTCTTC
CDR3 protein: CASSPLIQGNTEAFF

D gene: NA
clone size: NA
V gene: TRBV2
J gene: TRBJ2-7
CDR3 DNA: TGTGCCAGCATGACCGGGCCCAGCGCCTCCTACGAGCAGTACTTC
CDR3 protein: CASMTGPSASYEQYF

D gene: NA
clone size: NA
V gene: TRBV2
J gene: TRBJ2-7
CDR3 DNA: TGTGCCAGCAGTGGGACTTCCGAGCAGTACTTC
CDR3 protein: CASSGTSEQYF

D gene: NA
clone size: many
V gene: TRBV20-1
J gene: TRBJ2-5
CDR3 DNA: TGCAGTGCTCAACCCGAGGCAGCGTACCAAGAGACCCAGTACTTC
CDR3 protein: CSAQPEAAYQETQYF

D gene: TRBD1
clone size: NA
V gene: TRBV19
J gene: TRBJ1-6
CDR3 DNA: TGTGCCTCAGGGACAGATTATAATTCACTCCTCCACTTT
CDR3 protein: CASGTDYNSLLHF

D gene: NA
clone size: NA
V gene: TRBV2
J gene: TRBJ2-1
CDR3 DNA: TGTGCCAGCAGTGCAGACAATTACAATGAGCAGTTCTTC
CDR3 protein: CASSADNYNEQFF

D gene: TRBD1
clone size: NA
V gene: TRBV10-3
J gene: TRBJ2-7
CDR3 DNA: TGTGCCATCAGTGTTACGGGACAGACCTACGAGCAGTACTTC
CDR3 protein: CAISVTGQTYEQYF

D gene: TRBD2
clone size: NA
V gene: TRBV7-9
J gene: TRBJ2-1
CDR3 DNA: TGTGCCAGCAGCTTAGCGACTAGCGGGGACAATGAGCAGTTCTTC
CDR3 protein: CASSLATSGDNEQFF

D gene: TRBD1
clone size: NA
V gene: TRBV29-1
J gene: TRBJ2-7
CDR3 DNA: TGCAGCTTGGATCCGGGGACAGGCTACGAGCAGTACTTC
CDR3 protein: CSLDPGTGYEQYF

D gene: NA
clone size: NA
V gene: TRBV24-1
J gene: TRBJ2-7
CDR3 DNA: TGTGCCACCAGTAGGGACGGCCCTAGGGTAAACGAGCAGTACTTC
CDR3 protein: CATSRDGPRVNEQYF

D gene: NA
clone size: NA
V gene: TRBV2
J gene: TRBJ2-7
CDR3 DNA: TGTGCCAGCACCACCTCGTTGGGAGGAGCCTACGAGCAGTACTTC
CDR3 protein: CASTTSLGGAYEQYF

D gene: TRBD1
clone size: once
V gene: TRBV10-3
J gene: TRBJ2-7
CDR3 DNA: TGTGCCATCAGTGAGCCAGGGACAGGGTTGACTTACGAGCAGTACTTC
CDR3 protein: CAISEPGTGLTYEQYF

D gene: TRBD1
clone size: many
V gene: TRBV5-6
J gene: TRBJ2-7
CDR3 DNA: TGTGCCAGCAGCTTGGGGGGGACAGGGTTTCTTTACGAGCAGTACTTC
CDR3 protein: CASSLGGTGFLYEQYF

D gene: NA
clone size: medium-sized
V gene: TRBV9
J gene: TRBJ2-7
CDR3 DNA: TGTGCCAGCAGCGGATTGAGGGACTACGAGCAGTACTTC
CDR3 protein: CASSGLRDYEQYF

D gene: NA
clone size: NA
V gene: TRBV7-9
J gene: TRBJ1-2
CDR3 DNA: TGTGCCAGCAGGGAATCAGAAGCTAACTATGGCTACACCTTC
CDR3 protein: CASRESEANYGYTF

D gene: NA
clone size: once
V gene: TRBV9
J gene: TRBJ2-5
CDR3 DNA: TGTGCCAGCAGCGTCGGCCAAGAGACCCAGTACTTC
CDR3 protein: CASSVGQETQYF

D gene: NA
clone size: NA
V gene: TRBV15
J gene: TRBJ2-1
CDR3 DNA: TGTGCCACCAGCGGACCGACAGTGACTGAGCAGTTCTTC
CDR3 protein: CATSGPTVTEQFF

D gene: TRBD1
clone size: NA
V gene: TRBV7-3
J gene: TRBJ2-6
CDR3 DNA: TGTGCCAGCAGCATGACAGGGGCGGTCGGGGCCAACGTCCTGACTTTC
CDR3 protein: CASSMTGAVGANVLTF

D gene: TRBD2
clone size: many
V gene: TRBV2
J gene: TRBJ2-7
CDR3 DNA: TGTGCCAGCAGGGTACTAGCGGGAGCCCACGAGCAGTACTTC
CDR3 protein: CASRVLAGAHEQYF

D gene: NA
clone size: NA
V gene: TRBV5-1
J gene: TRBJ2-3
CDR3 DNA: TGCGCCAGCAGCTTGTACCGGGGTAACAATGAGCAGTATTTT
CDR3 protein: CASSLYRGNNEQYF

D gene: TRBD1
clone size: many
V gene: TRBV27
J gene: TRBJ1-1
CDR3 DNA: TGTGCCAGCAGGCAACAGGGGTATGGCACTGAAGCTTTCTTT
CDR3 protein: CASRQQGYGTEAFF

D gene: TRBD1
clone size: NA
V gene: TRBV7-2
J gene: TRBJ1-4
CDR3 DNA: TGTGCCAGCAGCGAGACAGGGGTCGGGGGAAATGAAAAACTGTTTTTT
CDR3 protein: CASSETGVGGNEKLFF

D gene: NA
clone size: NA
V gene: TRBV20-1
J gene: TRBJ2-7
CDR3 DNA: TGCAGTGCCCCTGCGAGGGGAAGGTACGAGCAGTACTTC
CDR3 protein: CSAPARGRYEQYF

D gene: NA
clone size: NA
V gene: TRBV20-1
J gene: TRBJ2-3
CDR3 DNA: TGCAGTGCTAGAAAAGAATGGGCCCTCACAGATACGCAGTATTTT
CDR3 protein: CSARKEWALTDTQYF

D gene: NA
clone size: NA
V gene: TRBV14
J gene: TRBJ2-7
CDR3 DNA: TGTGCCAGCAGCCCATTCTCAACGGGAGAGCAGTACTTC
CDR3 protein: CASSPFSTGEQYF

D gene: TRBD2
clone size: NA
V gene: TRBV9
J gene: TRBJ2-3
CDR3 DNA: TGTGCCAGCAGTCTCCGGACTAGCGGGAGTAACACAGATACGCAGTATTTT
CDR3 protein: CASSLRTSGSNTDTQYF

D gene: TRBD2
clone size: once
V gene: TRBV5-1
J gene: TRBJ2-5
CDR3 DNA: TGCGCCAGCAGCACCGGGTCGACTAGCGGAGGCCAAGAGACCCAGTACTTC
CDR3 protein: CASSTGSTSGGQETQYF

D gene: TRBD2
clone size: NA
V gene: TRBV5-1
J gene: TRBJ2-7
CDR3 DNA: TGCGCCAGCAGCCCAGCGGGAGCAGTCTCCTACGAGCAGTACTTC
CDR3 protein: CASSPAGAVSYEQYF

D gene: NA
clone size: NA
V gene: TRBV24-1
J gene: TRBJ2-1
CDR3 DNA: TGTGCCACCAGTGCCCCTTCTGAGACAGGCTTCTACGAGCAGTTCTTC
CDR3 protein: CATSAPSETGFYEQFF

D gene: NA
clone size: NA
V gene: TRBV20-1
J gene: TRBJ1-2
CDR3 DNA: TGCAGTGCTAGAGATAGGAGGGGCTCGGCCTATGGCTACACCTTC
CDR3 protein: CSARDRRGSAYGYTF

D gene: NA
clone size: NA
V gene: TRBV7-9
J gene: TRBJ1-1
CDR3 DNA: TGTGCCAGCACCAGGAGGCCAGAAGCTTTCTTT
CDR3 protein: CASTRRPEAFF

D gene: NA
clone size: many
V gene: TRBV10-3
J gene: TRBJ2-7
CDR3 DNA: TGTGCCATCAGTGAGTCGCCCCGACACCGCTCCTACGAGCAGTACTTC
CDR3 protein: CAISESPRHRSYEQYF